This T cell receptor beta chain was retrieved from a study of cytomegalovirus exposure and HLA in healthy donors. Across the study: For the roughly 400 genotyped donors, roughly 80% fell within the Caucasian-associated ancestry cluster.

In the case of this clone: Its specificity is unknown.

General study findings and limits: CMV serostatus alone was available as immune exposure information. Apparent HLA restriction characterized most CMV-associated TCR beta chains in a later analysis. TCR beta sequences reportedly predicted most subjects' HLA-A and HLA-B alleles accurately.

Researchers ran the PCR with 60 Vbeta and 13 Jbeta primers. The data were produced by immunoSEQ multiplex PCR, yet TCRdb's version contains in-frame clones alone and is incomplete. The table lists around 280,000 clones, 85% to 90% of them singletons. The origin of this receptor is a woman aged 18-29 years in good health and CMV-seronegative. Material for sequencing was PBMCs.

The DNA of the CDR3 is TGTGCCAGCTCACCACCGGCGGGTCCTAGCTCCTACGAGCAGTACTTC. Translating it yields CASSPPAGPSSYEQYF. V usage is TRBV18 and J usage is TRBJ2-7; D is perhaps TRBD2 (5 bases). The CDR3 is 16 amino acids. V gave up 0 bases and J gave up 0 bases, with 12 bases separating them. Per the germline V gene, CDR1 is KGHSH and CDR2 is LQKENI.